The 31 T cell receptor beta chains reported below all come from one sample, sequenced in a study of blood T cells in healthy people across ages. Next came a second PCR, run for about 6 to 12 cycles, which used a sample-barcoded 5' primer along with a J-beta primer mix. TCRdb independently ran MiXCR on the 5' RACE reads; one entry per CDR3 protein. The data show roughly 1.7 million distinct CDR3 sequences, around 36% seen once. The source material was blood. Source of these receptors: a woman aged 25-40 years in good health.

In its sample, this clonotype was seen many times. The chain employs TRBV4-1 and TRBJ2-3; D remains ambiguous. Trimming stripped 4 bases from V and 0 bases from J, with 8 bases between. The CDR3 spans 14 residues. CDR1 and CDR2 (germline): MGHRA, YSYEKL. The CDR3 DNA is TGCGCCAGCAGCCTCCGATCGAGCACAGATACGCAGTATTTT. Residues: CASSLRSSTDTQYF.

This clonotype was seen more than once but under ten times. V is TRBV10-3 and J is TRBJ1-1, with D perhaps matching TRBD1 (6 bases). This CDR3 is 15 amino acids long. From germline, CDR1 is ENHRY and CDR2 SYGVKD. Trimming cost V 5 bases and J 8 bases, with 21 bases left between them. CDR3 DNA sequence: TGTGCCATCAGTTCGCCCCCAGGGGCGGGGGGAGAAGCTTTCTTT. Its protein product is CAISSPPGAGGEAFF.

The chain recombines TRBV4-2 with TRBJ2-1, with TRBD2 matching 10 bases. Germline V gene lookup returns CDR1 LGHNA and CDR2 YNFKEQ. The CDR3 totals 17 residues. V was clipped by 0 bases and J by 6 bases; unmatched bases: 8. In DNA form, the CDR3 reads TGTGCCAGCAGCCAAGAGGGTCTAGCGGGAGTGCTCAATGAGCAGTTCTTC. Its translation: CASSQEGLAGVLNEQFF.

The gene calls are TRBV20-1 and TRBJ2-5; 10 positions match TRBD2. The J segment lost 1 base and the V segment lost 5 bases, leaving 7 bases of the junction unmatched. The CDR3 sequence is 15 residues long. The germline CDR1 and CDR2 sequences are DFQATT and SNEGSKA (reference sequence). CDR3 coding DNA: TGCAGTGCTGCCAAAGCGGGAGGGCCCCAAGAGACCCAGTACTTC. Translated, it gives CSAAKAGGPQETQYF.

This sequence joins TRBV6-2 or TRBV6-3 and TRBJ1-2, with D possibly TRBD1 on 6 matching bases. The germline V and J ends were trimmed by 5 bases and 8 bases, with 15 bases remaining between them. Germline loops: CDR1 MNHEY, CDR2 SVGEGT. The CDR3 spans 13 residues. The CDR3 loop is CASSPDRNRGYTF. The CDR3 nucleotides are TGTGCCAGCAGTCCGGACAGAAATCGGGGCTACACCTTC.

The chain recombines TRBV7-6 with TRBJ2-3; 8 bases are a match to TRBD1. The V gene's germline CDR1 is SGHVS and CDR2 FNYEAQ. J gave up 4 bases and V 5 bases, and 8 bases lay outside the gene matches. This CDR3 comprises 15 residues. The CDR3 sequence: CASSPGTGPADTQYF. In DNA form, the CDR3 reads TGTGCCAGCAGCCCCGGGACAGGACCCGCAGATACGCAGTATTTT.

This clonotype appeared a few times. The chain uses TRBV7-6 and TRBJ2-5; 10 positions match TRBD1. From germline, CDR1 is SGHVS and CDR2 FNYEAQ. The length of the CDR3 is 18 residues. Trimming removed 1 base from V and 4 bases from J; junction bases left unmatched: 12. CDR3 nucleotides: TGTGCCAGCAGCTTAGATTCGGGACAGGGGAAGCGACGAGAGACCCAGTACTTC. Its protein is CASSLDSGQGKRRETQYF.

The chain joins TRBV2 to TRBJ1-4; no clear D gene. The germline CDR1 and CDR2 sequences are SNHLY and FYNNEI. V lost 4 bases to trimming and J lost 4 bases, with 7 bases between them. This CDR3 region has 13 residues. CDR3 nucleotide sequence: TGTGCCAGCAGTGGCGGGAGTAATGAAAAACTGTTTTTT. Protein product: CASSGGSNEKLFF.

The rearrangement links TRBV6-1 to TRBJ2-1, with 8 bases matching TRBD2. CDR3 length: 15 residues. The V gene's germline CDR1 is MNHNS and CDR2 SASEGT. V gave up 8 bases and J gave up 12 bases; unmatched junction bases: 18. In DNA, the CDR3 is TGTGCCAGCGGAGTAGGAGCGGGAGTACCTTCGAGGCAGTTCTTC. Its protein product is CASGVGAGVPSRQFF.

This clonotype came up a few times. The chain is built from TRBV7-3 and TRBJ2-5; 7 positions agree with TRBD2. Germline V CDR1 and CDR2: SGHTA, FQGTGA. The trim removed 2 bases at V and 5 bases at J, leaving 11 bases unmatched. The CDR3 contains 16 residues. The DNA of the CDR3 is TGTGCCAGCAGCTTAGGCGTCTCTAGCGGAATTGAGACCCAGTACTTC. It specifies CASSLGVSSGIETQYF.

V and J are TRBV6-6 and TRBJ1-5, with 8 bases fitting TRBD1. The CDR3 extends over 14 amino acids. Germline V gene lookup returns CDR1 MNHNY and CDR2 SVGAGI (reference sequence). With V trimmed by 5 bases and J by 7 bases, 7 bases remained unmatched. The chain's CDR3 is CASSDRTGRQPQHF. The DNA for the CDR3 is TGTGCCAGCAGTGACCGGACAGGGCGCCAGCCCCAGCATTTT.

The gene calls are TRBV3-1 and TRBJ2-5; D might be TRBD2 (5 bases). Germline-derived CDR1 and CDR2 are LGHDT and YNNKEL (reference sequence). The CDR3 has 14 amino acids. Trimming removed 2 bases from V and 5 bases from J, with 12 bases in between. This CDR3 is CASSQTRRRETQYF. CDR3 nucleotides: TGTGCCAGCAGCCAAACTAGGCGGCGGGAGACCCAGTACTTC.

This clonotype was counted a few times. This may come from a read error, since a much larger clone is one base off. The CDR3 protein is CASSPTSGIEQYF. Here the CDR3 DNA reads TGTGCCAGCAGCCCGACTAGCGGGATTGAGCAGTACTTC. The chain is built from TRBV3-1 and TRBJ2-7, with 11 nucleotides matching TRBD2. J lost 7 bases, V lost 4 bases, and 3 bases had no gene match. Germline loops: CDR1 LGHDT, CDR2 YNNKEL (reference sequence). The CDR3 has 13 residues.

This clonotype was picked up a small number of times. The chain carries TRBV28 and TRBJ2-7; 7 positions match TRBD2. Germline CDR1 MDHEN, CDR2 SYDVKM. Germline trimming cut 6 bases from V and 5 bases from J; bases unmatched to any gene: 4. This CDR3 is built from 12 residues. The CDR3 region is CASRRLAHEQYF. DNA of the CDR3: TGTGCCAGCAGGCGACTAGCACACGAGCAGTACTTC.

This clonotype appeared a single time. This chain joins TRBV2 and TRBJ1-2; 8 nucleotides match TRBD1. The germline gives CDR1 SNHLY, CDR2 FYNNEI. V was pared by 6 bases and J by 5 bases, with 8 bases of the junction left unmatched. CDR3 size: 14 residues. The CDR3 region has the DNA TGTGCCAGCAGGGCCCAGGGGGCGCGGTATGGCTACACCTTC. Translating gives CASRAQGARYGYTF.

V gene TRBV14 combines with J gene TRBJ1-5, with 8 bases lining up with TRBD1. The V segment lost 0 bases and the J segment 4 bases; nucleotides outside the gene matches: 29. Germline V lookup: CDR1 SGHDN, CDR2 FVKESK. The CDR3 extends over 24 amino acids. The CDR3 DNA sequence: TGTGCCAGCAGCCAAGATCGGACAGGGCACCTTCTTTTCAATCAGGGCCCCTCTAATCAGCCCCAGCATTTT. It yields the protein CASSQDRTGHLLFNQGPSNQPQHF.

The chain links TRBV12-3 or TRBV12-4 to TRBJ2-3; 9 bases line up with TRBD2. After removal of 10 bases from V and 2 bases from J, the junction contained 10 bases not matched to a gene. The CDR3 is 15 amino acids. CDR3 sequence: CANGSSGGFTDTQYF. The CDR3 DNA sequence: TGTGCCAACGGGAGTAGCGGGGGCTTCACAGATACGCAGTATTTT.

J is TRBJ2-1 and V is TRBV20-1, with D possibly being TRBD2 (6 bases). Deletions cut 6 bases from V and 3 bases from J, with 12 bases between. CDR1 and CDR2 (germline): DFQATT, SNEGSKA (reference sequence). The CDR3 contains 13 residues. Written as DNA, the CDR3 is TGCAGTGCCATGCCGGGACTCTACAATGAGCAGTTCTTC. Translated, it gives CSAMPGLYNEQFF.

The J gene is TRBJ2-5, the V gene TRBV28; D is possibly TRBD2 (6 bases). The assigned J gene may be wrong: the sequence end matches TRBJ2-7 better. The CDR3 has 13 amino acids. From germline, CDR1 is MDHEN and CDR2 SYDVKM. CDR3 sequence (DNA): TGTGCCAGCAAGGGCAGGGACTTCTACGAGCAGTACTTC. It is translated as CASKGRDFYEQYF.

The J gene is TRBJ2-2, the V gene TRBV28; D uncertain. CDR1 and CDR2 from the germline V gene are MDHEN and SYDVKM. Trimming took off 6 bases at V and 6 bases at J, with 14 bases between the two ends. The CDR3 contains 14 residues. CDR3 sequence: CASSSGPASGELFF. The CDR3 nucleotides are TGTGCCAGCAGCTCAGGTCCCGCTTCCGGGGAGCTGTTTTTT.

This clonotype was seen only a few times. The chain recombines TRBV5-1 with TRBJ2-5; 10 bases agree with TRBD2. Trimming removed 0 bases from V and 5 bases from J; junction bases left unmatched: 7. This CDR3 has 16 residues. Per the germline V gene, CDR1 is SGHRS and CDR2 is YFSETQ. CDR3 nucleotide sequence: TGCGCCAGCAGCTTGGCACTACTAGCGGGAATTGAGACCCAGTACTTC. It yields the protein CASSLALLAGIETQYF.

This clonotype was seen a few times. This chain links TRBV27 with TRBJ2-5; 7 nucleotides line up with TRBD2. Germline-derived CDR1 and CDR2 are MNHEY and SMNVEV (reference sequence). CDR3 length: 15 residues. The V and J ends lost 6 bases and 5 bases, in that order; junction bases with no gene match: 12. The CDR3 loop is CASSRSPSGSETQYF. The CDR3 DNA is TGTGCCAGCAGCCGGTCTCCTAGCGGTTCGGAGACCCAGTACTTC.

The CDR3 DNA reads TGTGCCAGCAGCGTTCCCCGGGACGGGGGCGTTTTTACGCAGTATTTT. This codes for CASSVPRDGGVFTQYF. The chain couples TRBV7-9 to TRBJ2-3; D may be TRBD1 or TRBD2 (6 bases each). CDR1 and CDR2 (germline): SEHNR, FQNEAQ (reference sequence). This CDR3 contains 16 residues. V was cut by 5 bases and J by 8 bases, with 23 bases left in between.

This clonotype was counted only a few times. The chain employs TRBV13 and TRBJ2-5, with 7 bases that match TRBD1. The length of the CDR3 is 12 residues. Germline-derived CDR1 and CDR2 are PRHDT and FYEKMQ (reference sequence). The V segment lost 4 bases and the J segment 11 bases; nucleotides outside the gene matches: 7. Here the CDR3 DNA reads TGTGCCAGCAGCTCAGACAGGGCTGAGCAGTACTTC. Residues: CASSSDRAEQYF.

Comment on this clonotype: One end of the junction does not line up with germline, which may come from a read error. The chain is built from TRBV18 and TRBJ1-2; weak D call: TRBD1 (6 bases). This CDR3 is 13 amino acids long. Germline values: CDR1 KGHSH, CDR2 LQKENI. CDR3 region: CASSPGDNYGYTF. Written as DNA, the CDR3 is TGCGCCAGCAGCCCAGGGGATAACTATGGCTACACCTTC.

This clonotype was observed a handful of times. V usage is TRBV20-1 and J usage is TRBJ2-2; D may be TRBD1 (5 bases). CDR3 length equals 13 residues. CDR1 and CDR2 (germline): DFQATT, SNEGSKA (reference sequence). Trimming removed 6 bases at V and 3 bases at J, with 11 bases between. As DNA, the CDR3 is TGCAGTGCCCAGACAGTCGACACCGGGGAGCTGTTTTTT. This gives the protein CSAQTVDTGELFF.

This chain joins TRBV9 and TRBJ2-5; the D gene is possibly TRBD1 (5 bases). Deletions cut 0 bases from V and 11 bases from J, with 20 bases between. Germline CDR1 SGDLS, CDR2 YYNGEE. The CDR3 is made up of 15 amino acids. The CDR3 nucleotides read TGTGCCAGCAGCGTAGGCCAGGGAAGCTCCTACGCGCAGTACTTC. Residues: CASSVGQGSSYAQYF.

The DNA of the CDR3 is TGTGCCAGCTCACCACCAGGAGGGTTCAACACTGAAGCTTTCTTT. Translated: CASSPPGGFNTEAFF. The V gene is TRBV18, the J gene TRBJ1-1; D gene ambiguous. The CDR3 contains 15 residues. V gave up 0 bases and J gave up 2 bases, with 10 bases separating them. CDR1 is KGHSH and CDR2 is LQKENI in the germline V gene.

Details on this clonotype: At one end, the junction sequence differs from germline, possibly due to a read error. The V call is TRBV5-5, the J call TRBJ2-2, with D possibly TRBD2 on 6 matching bases. The germline gives CDR1 SGHKS, CDR2 YYEKEE (reference sequence). The CDR3 totals 15 residues. The CDR3 loop is CASSHFGGSTGELLF. The CDR3 nucleotides read TGTGCCAGCAGCCATTTCGGAGGGTCCACCGGGGAGCTGCTTTTT.

The chain carries TRBV27 and TRBJ2-6, with D unclear. Trimming took off 2 bases at V and 4 bases at J, with 9 bases between the two ends. The germline gives CDR1 MNHEY, CDR2 SMNVEV (reference sequence). CDR3 size: 15 residues. DNA for the CDR3: TGTGCCAGCAGTTTACTTAGGACGGGGGCCAACGTCCTGACTTTC. Its protein product is CASSLLRTGANVLTF.

CDR3 amino acids: CSAWGGRAGELFF. The CDR3 nucleotides read TGCAGTGCCTGGGGGGGAAGGGCCGGGGAGCTGTTTTTT. The rearrangement uses TRBV20-1 and TRBJ2-2; 7 bases agree with TRBD2. Trimming cost V 6 bases and J 6 bases; bases outside gene matches: 7. Germline-derived CDR1 and CDR2 are DFQATT and SNEGSKA (reference sequence). CDR3 size: 13 residues.